Presented here are 22 T cell receptor beta chains from one specimen sequenced in a study of T-cell memory formation after mild COVID-19. TCRdb called the 5' RACE reads again in MiXCR, with one record for every CDR3 protein. Of roughly 130,000 distinct CDR3 sequences listed, about 15% are singletons. Source material: PBMCs or a T cell subset sorted from them (not recorded which). The source of these receptors is a man younger than 35 who had mild COVID-19 (a few samples of this study predate the infection). Cell type and time point are not known.

The rearrangement joins TRBV7-8 to TRBJ2-3; TRBD2 matches at 12 bases. Per the germline V gene, CDR1 is SGHVS and CDR2 is FQNEAQ. Trimming removed 5 bases from V and 1 base from J; junction bases left unmatched: 4. The CDR3 is 16 amino acids. In DNA form, the CDR3 reads TGTGCCAGCAGCCACCGACTAGCGGGGGGCACAGATACGCAGTATTTT. Its translation: CASSHRLAGGTDTQYF.

The rearrangement joins TRBV5-1 to TRBJ2-5, with 14 positions matching TRBD2. This CDR3 is 17 amino acids long. The germline V gene encodes CDR1 SGHRS and CDR2 YFSETQ. With 4 bases clipped from V and 5 bases from J, the junction kept 10 bases outside the gene matches. This chain's CDR3 is CASSSGTSGGIGETQYF. As DNA, the CDR3 is TGCGCCAGCAGCAGTGGGACTAGCGGGGGTATCGGGGAGACCCAGTACTTC. The full variable domain, with the rest looked up from reference TRBV5-1 and TRBJ2-5, is KAGVTQTPRYLIKTRGQQVTLSCSPISGHRSVSWYQQTPGQGLQFLFEYFSETQRNKGNFPGRFSGRQFSNSRSEMNVSTLELGDSALYLCASSSGTSGGIGETQYFGPGTRLLVL.

This clonotype was seen a handful of times. The chain is built from TRBV12-3 or TRBV12-4 and TRBJ1-2; 8 bases fit TRBD1. The CDR3 length is 13 residues. Trimming cost V 6 bases and J 6 bases; bases outside gene matches: 6. CDR3 DNA sequence: TGTGCCAGCAGGCCGACAGGGGTAAATGGCTACACCTTC. It specifies CASRPTGVNGYTF.

Concerning this clonotype itself: Since a much larger clone is just one base distant, this may be a read error. The V call is TRBV7-9, the J call TRBJ2-5; perhaps TRBD2 as D (8 bases). The CDR3 sequence is 16 residues long. Germline V gene sequence: CDR1 SEHNR, CDR2 FQNEAQ (reference sequence). CDR3: CASSSSGGGAWETEYF. CDR3 bases: TGTGCCAGCAGCTCCTCGGGAGGGGGCGCATGGGAGACCGAGTACTTC.

This clonotype was recorded a few times. The chain links TRBV15 to TRBJ2-5; tentatively, D is TRBD2 (5 bases). CDR1 is LNHNV, CDR2 YYDKDF, per germline (reference sequence). This CDR3 is 13 amino acids long. V was shortened by 2 bases and J by 5 bases, with 9 bases between the two germline ends. Here the CDR3 reads CATSRLAPETQYF. The CDR3 DNA reads TGTGCCACCAGCAGACTAGCTCCGGAGACCCAGTACTTC.

The genes are TRBV7-6 and TRBJ2-7, with D possibly matching TRBD1 (6 bases). The germline V gene has CDR1 SGHVS and CDR2 FNYEAQ. This CDR3 has 14 residues. The V gene lost 5 bases and the J gene lost 5 bases, with 16 bases spanning the gap. CDR3 sequence reads: CASSTTTGPHEQYF. CDR3 sequence (DNA): TGTGCCAGCAGCACCACGACAGGCCCCCACGAGCAGTACTTC.

This clonotype was seen a handful of times. The chain combines TRBV20-1 with TRBJ1-2; the D gene is possibly TRBD1 (5 bases). The V end was cut by 6 bases, the J end by 5 bases, with 13 bases between. The germline CDR1 and CDR2 sequences are DFQATT and SNEGSKA (reference sequence). CDR3 size: 12 residues. In DNA form, the CDR3 reads TGCAGTGCGGGTTCAGGGACGTATGGCTACACCTTC. It is translated as CSAGSGTYGYTF.

The chain joins TRBV7-9 to TRBJ2-5; a possible D gene is TRBD2 (5 bases). This CDR3 region has 14 residues. Germline-derived CDR1 and CDR2 are SEHNR and FQNEAQ (reference sequence). V was trimmed by 5 bases and J by 1 base, leaving 11 bases between them. CDR3 DNA: TGTGCCAGCAGCCGGAACGGACTCCAAGAGACCCAGTACTTC. It translates to CASSRNGLQETQYF. The full variable domain, its missing parts supplied by reference TRBV7-9 and TRBJ2-5, is DTGVSQNPRHKITKRGQNVTFRCDPISEHNRLYWYRQTLGQGPEFLTYFQNEAQLEKSRLLSDRFSAERPKGSFSTLEIQRTEQGDSAMYLCASSRNGLQETQYFGPGTRLLVL.

This clonotype was counted only a few times. The chain carries TRBV29-1 and TRBJ2-1; a possible D gene is TRBD1 (5 bases). V was trimmed by 4 bases and J by 3 bases, leaving 10 bases between them. This CDR3 has 13 amino acids. Germline CDR1 SQVTM, CDR2 ANQGSEA. The CDR3 loop is CSVAQGFYNEQFF. CDR3 in DNA: TGCAGCGTTGCTCAGGGATTCTACAATGAGCAGTTCTTC.

V and J are TRBV5-6 and TRBJ2-5, with unresolved D. Trimming pared 0 bases from V and 1 base from J, leaving 10 bases between. The CDR3 covers 15 residues. Per the germline V gene, CDR1 is SGHDT and CDR2 is YYEEEE. The CDR3 DNA sequence: TGTGCCAGCAGCTTGGTTGGCCGAAGCCAAGAGACCCAGTACTTC. Protein sequence: CASSLVGRSQETQYF.

V and J are TRBV14 and TRBJ1-1; 10 bases are shared with TRBD1. With 3 bases clipped from V and 4 bases from J, the junction kept 8 bases outside the gene matches. CDR1 and CDR2 (germline): SGHDN, FVKESK. The CDR3 totals 16 residues. CDR3 DNA sequence: TGTGCCAGCAGCCACCTCCGGGGACAGGGGAGCACTGAAGCTTTCTTT. Its protein product is CASSHLRGQGSTEAFF.

At least ten counts were recorded for this clonotype. The J gene is TRBJ2-3, the V gene TRBV7-2; no definite D call. The germline V gene encodes CDR1 SGHTA and CDR2 FQGNSA. CDR3 length: 15 amino acids. The ends were cut back, 5 bases at V and 0 bases at J, with 12 bases in the middle. CDR3 nucleotide sequence: TGTGCCAGCAGCCGAAGTTACTTAAGCACAGATACGCAGTATTTT. The encoded protein is CASSRSYLSTDTQYF. Complete variable domain (other parts from reference TRBV7-2 and TRBJ2-3): GAGVSQSPSNKVTEKGKDVELRCDPISGHTALYWYRQSLGQGLEFLIYFQGNSAPDKSGLPSDRFSAERTGGSVSTLTIQRTQQEDSAVYLCASSRSYLSTDTQYFGPGTRLTVL.

The chain carries TRBV12-3 or TRBV12-4 and TRBJ1-2, with TRBD1 identical over 9 bases. CDR3 length: 13 residues. After removal of 7 bases from V and 4 bases from J, the junction contained 4 bases not matched to a gene. As DNA, the CDR3 is TGTGCCAGCACCCTGACAGGGGGCTATGGCTACACCTTC. Amino acid sequence: CASTLTGGYGYTF.

This clonotype was recorded many times. V usage is TRBV5-1 and J usage is TRBJ2-1; TRBD2 matches at 12 bases. The CDR3 extends over 17 amino acids. Germline CDR1 and CDR2: SGHRS and YFSETQ. The V gene end was trimmed by 5 bases and the J gene end by 1 base; junction bases not matched to a gene: 7. CDR3: CASRSSGGAQSYNEQFF. For the CDR3, the DNA is TGCGCCAGCAGGTCTAGCGGGGGGGCCCAGTCCTACAATGAGCAGTTCTTC. Full variable domain (missing parts from reference TRBV5-1 and TRBJ2-1): KAGVTQTPRYLIKTRGQQVTLSCSPISGHRSVSWYQQTPGQGLQFLFEYFSETQRNKGNFPGRFSGRQFSNSRSEMNVSTLELGDSALYLCASRSSGGAQSYNEQFFGPGTRLTVL.

This clonotype was picked up many times. The J gene is TRBJ2-3, the V gene TRBV7-2, with unresolved D. In germline, CDR1 is SGHTA, CDR2 FQGNSA. This CDR3 region has 12 residues. V was clipped by 8 bases and J by 1 base, with 7 bases between them. The CDR3 protein is CASSRGTDTQYF. CDR3 coding DNA: TGTGCCAGCTCCCGAGGCACAGATACGCAGTATTTT.

A word on this clonotype: The junction departs from germline at one end; a sequencing error may be responsible. The rearrangement uses TRBV7-3 and TRBJ2-5; D possibly uses TRBD1 or TRBD2 (5 bases each). Germline V gene lookup returns CDR1 SGHTA and CDR2 FQGTGA. This CDR3 region has 15 residues. CDR3 bases: TGTGCCAGCAGCCTAACCGGGGCGTACCAAGAGACCCAGTACTTC. This translates into CASSLTGAYQETQYF.

The chain links TRBV5-1 to TRBJ1-1; D not certain. CDR3 length: 13 amino acids. Trimming removed 5 bases from V and 0 bases from J, with 8 bases in between. From germline, CDR1 is SGHRS and CDR2 YFSETQ. CDR3 residues: CASRALVNTEAFF. CDR3 DNA sequence: TGCGCCAGCAGGGCATTGGTGAACACTGAAGCTTTCTTT.

This clonotype was seen ten or more times. This sequence joins TRBV6-5 and TRBJ1-2; D uncertain. Germline values: CDR1 MNHEY, CDR2 SVGAGI. The CDR3 has 13 amino acids. Trimming removed 7 bases at V and 2 bases at J, with 11 bases between. CDR3 sequence: CASTREANYGYTF. As DNA, the CDR3 is TGTGCCAGCACTAGGGAGGCGAACTATGGCTACACCTTC.

This clonotype has just a few counts. Here the CDR3 DNA reads TGTGCCAGCAGCCGGGGCGGACAGGGAAGCTCAAGCGGCTACACCTTC. Translated: CASSRGGQGSSSGYTF. This chain joins TRBV7-2 and TRBJ1-2; TRBD1 agrees at 8 bases. J lost 8 bases, V lost 5 bases, and 16 bases had no gene match. The CDR3 totals 16 residues. Germline V gene lookup returns CDR1 SGHTA and CDR2 FQGNSA.

This chain connects TRBV6-5 to TRBJ1-6, with D possibly matching TRBD1 (5 bases). V lost 0 bases and J lost 10, with 19 bases in between. The CDR3 has 17 amino acids. In germline, CDR1 is MNHEY, CDR2 SVGAGI. CDR3 DNA sequence: TGTGCCAGCAGTTACTCCCGTCCGGGTACAGGCGACTCACCCCTCCACTTT. This sequence encodes CASSYSRPGTGDSPLHF.

The chain uses TRBV6-6 and TRBJ1-5, with D possibly matching TRBD1 (6 bases). The CDR3 is made up of 15 amino acids. V shed 1 base and J shed 9 bases, with 16 bases lying between them. In germline, CDR1 is MNHNY, CDR2 SVGAGI (reference sequence). Here the CDR3 DNA reads TGTGCCAGCAGTTACTTGACGGGGGCTTCATGGCCCCAGCATTTT. Protein sequence: CASSYLTGASWPQHF.

This clonotype was seen more than once but under ten times. V is TRBV12-3 or TRBV12-4 and J is TRBJ1-1, with D maybe TRBD1 (5 bases). CDR3 length: 14 amino acids. Trimming shortened V by 5 bases and J by 1 base, and 11 bases separated the two germline ends. CDR3 sequence: CASSRDGTNTEAFF. The DNA for the CDR3 is TGTGCCAGCAGTAGGGACGGAACGAACACTGAAGCTTTCTTT.